Sequencing of this TCR beta chain was carried out in a study of shared clonotypes between healthy human individuals. Across the whole study: The study used three CD4 naive, three CD4 memory, two CD8 naive and one CD8 memory plate per donor.

Trimming cost V 5 bases and J 0 bases; bases outside gene matches: 7. CDR1 is SGHAT and CDR2 is FQNNGV in the germline V gene. The length of the CDR3 is 16 residues. Naive CD8 cells were CD45RO-negative, positively selected for CCR7, excluding terminally differentiated effector memory CD45RA+ cells. This table comes from immunoSEQ multiplex PCR, and its TCRdb copy is limited to in-frame clones, with some not included. The sample carries about 2,100,000 clones, about 93% recorded once. The chain employs TRBV11-2 and TRBJ2-5; 9 nucleotides match TRBD1. Sequenced input: naive CD8+ T cells from PBMCs. This receptor was obtained from a man aged 18 to 30 in good health. Some clones in this sample may be carry-over from other donors' samples. The CDR3 loop reads CASSPTGGPYQETQYF. CDR3 bases: TGTGCCAGCAGCCCTACAGGGGGCCCCTACCAAGAGACCCAGTACTTC.